Presented here are 32 T cell receptor beta chains from one specimen sequenced in a study of cytomegalovirus exposure and HLA in healthy donors. The primer mix had 60 Vbeta and 13 Jbeta primers. The repertoire was sequenced with immunoSEQ multiplex PCR; TCRdb's copy has only in-frame clones and lacks some. This repertoire includes around 210,000 clones. Sequenced input: PBMCs. The receptors were gathered from a woman younger than 45 in good health and CMV-seropositive.

The rearrangement uses TRBV2 and TRBJ1-1; TRBD1 agrees at 7 bases. Germline CDR1 reads SNHLY; CDR2 reads FYNNEI. This CDR3 comprises 14 residues. Trimming cost V 4 bases and J 6 bases; bases outside gene matches: 8. CDR3 sequence (DNA): TGTGCCAGCAGTGCCTACAGGGGAGGCGCTGAAGCTTTCTTT. It yields the protein CASSAYRGGAEAFF. Full variable domain (outside the CDR3, taken from reference TRBV2 and TRBJ1-1): EPEVTQTPSHQVTQMGQEVILRCVPISNHLYFYWYRQILGQKVEFLVSFYNNEISEKSEIFDDQFSVERPDGSNFTLKIRSTKLEDSAMYFCASSAYRGGAEAFFGQGTRLTVV.

The chain recombines TRBV28 with TRBJ2-7, with 7 bases aligning to TRBD1. The CDR3 covers 15 residues. In germline, CDR1 is MDHEN, CDR2 SYDVKM. The ends lost 5 bases at V and 1 base at J; junction bases unmatched: 8. CDR3 sequence reads: CASSLTTGLSYEQYF. DNA for the CDR3: TGTGCCAGCAGTCTGACGACAGGGTTGTCCTACGAGCAGTACTTC.

The rearrangement uses TRBV30 and TRBJ2-1; the D is unclear. The germline gives CDR1 GTSNPN, CDR2 SVGIG (reference sequence). V dropped 2 bases and J dropped 5 bases, with 7 bases sitting between them. The CDR3 is 12 residues long. The CDR3 loop reads CAWSLRNNEQFF. The DNA of the CDR3 is TGTGCCTGGAGTCTGCGGAACAATGAGCAGTTCTTC.

The chain links TRBV27 to TRBJ2-3; tentative D call: TRBD1 (6 bases). The V end lost 0 bases, the J end lost 0 bases, and 10 bases lay between the germline ends. Germline V gives CDR1 MNHEY, CDR2 SMNVEV (reference sequence). The CDR3 loop spans 16 amino acids. The DNA for the CDR3 is TGTGCCAGCAGTTTATCGGACAGAGGCAGCACAGATACGCAGTATTTT. Protein sequence: CASSLSDRGSTDTQYF.

V usage is TRBV27 and J usage is TRBJ1-1, with D possibly matching TRBD1 (6 bases). CDR3 length: 18 amino acids. The V and J ends lost 0 bases and 1 base respectively, with 18 bases between them. Germline V CDR1 and CDR2: MNHEY, SMNVEV (reference sequence). The CDR3, as DNA: TGTGCCAGCAGTTTATCGGTTTGGGAAACAGGGAGGAACACTGAAGCTTTCTTT. Protein: CASSLSVWETGRNTEAFF.

The genes are TRBV7-2 and TRBJ2-7; 8 nucleotides agree with TRBD2. CDR1 and CDR2 (germline): SGHTA, FQGNSA. This CDR3 is 15 amino acids long. After removal of 2 bases from V and 4 bases from J, the junction contained 7 bases not matched to a gene. CDR3 protein: CASSLRAGGSYEQYF. The DNA for the CDR3 is TGTGCCAGCAGCTTACGGGCGGGGGGCTCATACGAGCAGTACTTC. The full variable domain, completed using reference TRBV7-2 and TRBJ2-7, is GAGVSQSPSNKVTEKGKDVELRCDPISGHTALYWYRQSLGQGLEFLIYFQGNSAPDKSGLPSDRFSAERTGGSVSTLTIQRTQQEDSAVYLCASSLRAGGSYEQYFGPGTRLTVT.

The chain couples TRBV9 to TRBJ1-5; D may be TRBD1 (6 bases). Germline V gene sequence: CDR1 SGDLS, CDR2 YYNGEE. The V end lost 2 bases, the J end lost 5 bases, and 14 bases lay between the germline ends. The CDR3 loop spans 15 amino acids. CDR3 amino acids: CASSVTGNTDQPQHF. The CDR3, as DNA: TGTGCCAGCAGCGTCACAGGGAATACTGATCAGCCCCAGCATTTT.

The V call is TRBV9, the J call TRBJ2-1, with 11 bases identical to TRBD1. This CDR3 region has 16 residues. The germline V gene has CDR1 SGDLS and CDR2 YYNGEE. V shed 4 bases and J 5 bases; nucleotides not matched to a gene: 8. CDR3 loop: CASSTRTGGFNNEQFF. The CDR3 region has the DNA TGTGCCAGCAGCACTCGGACAGGGGGCTTTAACAATGAGCAGTTCTTC.

The chain joins TRBV4-3 to TRBJ2-2, with a tentative D call TRBD2 (7 bases). The V gene's germline CDR1 is LGHNA and CDR2 YSLEER. This CDR3 region has 18 residues. The ends were cut back, 0 bases at V and 3 bases at J, with 17 bases in the middle. CDR3 amino acids: CASSQEGVGGPDTGELFF. CDR3 coding DNA: TGCGCCAGCAGCCAAGAGGGGGTCGGGGGGCCGGACACCGGGGAGCTGTTTTTT.

The gene calls are TRBV25-1 and TRBJ2-3, with TRBD2 identical over 8 bases. The CDR3 consists of 16 residues. Germline assignment: CDR1 MGHDK and CDR2 SYGVNS. J was trimmed by 4 bases and V by 0 bases; bases with no gene match: 6. The CDR3 sequence is CASSEYSGGSPDTQYF. CDR3 nucleotides: TGTGCCAGCAGTGAATATTCGGGAGGGAGCCCAGATACGCAGTATTTT.

This chain links TRBV27 with TRBJ2-7; TRBD1 matches at 9 bases. Germline CDR1 reads MNHEY; CDR2 reads SMNVEV (reference sequence). The trim removed 5 bases at V and 5 bases at J, leaving 10 bases unmatched. This CDR3 is built from 15 residues. The CDR3: CASSAPGQGFDEQYF. The CDR3 DNA reads TGTGCCAGCAGTGCCCCGGGACAGGGTTTCGACGAGCAGTACTTC.

The chain links TRBV19 to TRBJ2-1, with D uncertain. In germline, CDR1 is LNHDA, CDR2 SQIVND (reference sequence). V shed 0 bases and J shed 4 bases, with 7 bases lying between them. There are 14 residues in the CDR3. The CDR3 region is CASSIEAWYNEQFF. In DNA, the CDR3 is TGTGCCAGTAGTATAGAGGCTTGGTACAATGAGCAGTTCTTC.

The genes are TRBV20-1 and TRBJ1-3; D is uncertain. Per the germline V gene, CDR1 is DFQATT and CDR2 is SNEGSKA (reference sequence). There are 11 residues in the CDR3. V shed 1 base and J shed 8 bases, with 6 bases lying between them. DNA of the CDR3: TGCAGTGCTAGAGCTGGCCACACCATATATTTT. This codes for CSARAGHTIYF.

The V gene is TRBV6-5, the J gene TRBJ2-7, with a possible D match to TRBD2 (5 bases). The CDR3 is made up of 13 amino acids. The V gene lost 2 bases and the J gene lost 9 bases, with 14 bases spanning the gap. CDR1 is MNHEY, CDR2 SVGAGI, per germline. CDR3 sequence: CASSYDPLRVQYF. For the CDR3, the DNA is TGTGCCAGCAGTTACGACCCCTTGCGGGTGCAGTACTTC.

The genes are TRBV5-1 and TRBJ1-4; 10 nucleotides agree with TRBD1. V gave up 4 bases and J gave up 5 bases; unmatched junction bases: 8. Germline-derived CDR1 and CDR2 are SGHRS and YFSETQ. The CDR3 extends over 16 amino acids. The CDR3 spells CASSRNRQGANEKLFF. The CDR3 DNA follows: TGCGCCAGCAGCCGAAATAGACAGGGGGCGAATGAAAAACTGTTTTTT.

The chain couples TRBV6-6 to TRBJ2-2; tentative D call: TRBD1 (5 bases). Germline V gives CDR1 MNHNY, CDR2 SVGAGI (reference sequence). CDR3 size: 15 residues. V was pared by 5 bases and J by 3 bases, with 13 bases between. The CDR3 DNA reads TGTGCCAGCAGTAAAAGACAGTGGGACACCGGGGAGCTGTTTTTT. It specifies CASSKRQWDTGELFF.

The chain carries TRBV11-2 and TRBJ1-6, with D possibly TRBD1 on 5 matching bases. The CDR3 runs 15 residues. Germline values: CDR1 SGHAT, CDR2 FQNNGV. V was trimmed by 5 bases and J by 6 bases, leaving 14 bases between them. Written as DNA, the CDR3 is TGTGCCAGCAGCCCGGCTTGGGGCCCTAATTCACCCCTCCACTTT. Translation gives CASSPAWGPNSPLHF.

The chain joins TRBV6-6 to TRBJ2-1; the match to TRBD2 covers 11 bases. Germline lookup yields CDR1 MNHNY and CDR2 SVGAGI (reference sequence). The CDR3 runs to 15 residues. J gave up 7 bases and V 2 bases, and 4 bases lay outside the gene matches. The DNA for the CDR3 is TGTGCCAGCAGTTACACTAGCGGGAGTGGAAATGAGCAGTTCTTC. Amino acids: CASSYTSGSGNEQFF.

The chain is built from TRBV7-9 and TRBJ2-3, with D perhaps TRBD2 (5 bases). This CDR3 spans 14 amino acids. CDR1 is SEHNR and CDR2 is FQNEAQ in the germline V gene (reference sequence). Trimming stripped 5 bases from V and 0 bases from J, with 9 bases between. The CDR3 protein is CASSPGVSTDTQYF. The CDR3 DNA is TGTGCCAGCAGCCCCGGGGTCAGCACAGATACGCAGTATTTT. Supplemented by reference TRBV7-9 and TRBJ2-3, the full variable domain reads DTGVSQNPRHKITKRGQNVTFRCDPISEHNRLYWYRQTLGQGPEFLTYFQNEAQLEKSRLLSDRFSAERPKGSFSTLEIQRTEQGDSAMYLCASSPGVSTDTQYFGPGTRLTVL.

The rearrangement joins TRBV4-2 to TRBJ2-1, with 8 nucleotides matching TRBD2. With 4 bases clipped from V and 5 bases from J, the junction kept 10 bases outside the gene matches. This CDR3 has 16 amino acids. Germline CDR1 reads LGHNA; CDR2 reads YNFKEQ. The CDR3 reads CASSPIGRGANNEQFF. CDR3 DNA sequence: TGTGCCAGCAGCCCTATCGGGCGGGGGGCCAACAATGAGCAGTTCTTC.

This chain uses TRBV10-3 with TRBJ1-6; no definite D call. Germline V gene sequence: CDR1 ENHRY, CDR2 SYGVKD. The CDR3 is 12 residues long. V lost 4 bases and J 7 bases, leaving 5 bases between the germline ends. CDR3 coding DNA: TGTGCCATCAGTGTCGGGAATTCACCCCTCCACTTT. Amino acids: CAISVGNSPLHF.

The chain carries TRBV5-1 and TRBJ2-5; 8 bases are a match to TRBD2. Germline V gene data show CDR1 as SGHRS and CDR2 as YFSETQ. The V and J ends lost 0 bases and 5 bases, in that order; junction bases with no gene match: 3. The CDR3 is 14 amino acids. The CDR3 sequence: CASSLGTSRETQYF. The CDR3 nucleotides read TGCGCCAGCAGCTTGGGGACTAGCAGGGAGACCCAGTACTTC.

The J gene is TRBJ1-5, the V gene TRBV28; 8 bases agree with TRBD1. Germline CDR1 is MDHEN and CDR2 is SYDVKM. Trimming at V came to 5 bases and at J to 7 bases, leaving 4 bases not matched to a gene. The CDR3 is 13 residues long. In nucleotides, the CDR3 is TGTGCCAGCAGTCAGACAGGGGAACAGCCCCAGCATTTT. Its translation is CASSQTGEQPQHF. Based on the CDR3 plus reference TRBV28 and TRBJ1-5, the full variable domain is DVKVTQSSRYLVKRTGEKVFLECVQDMDHENMFWYRQDPGLGLRLIYFSYDVKMKEKGDIPEGYSVSREKKERFSLILESASTNQTSMYLCASSQTGEQPQHFGDGTRLSIL.

The chain combines TRBV30 with TRBJ2-5, with TRBD2 identical over 9 bases. Unmatched junction bases numbered 9, after V lost 3 bases and J lost 7 bases. This CDR3 is built from 14 residues. Germline V gene lookup returns CDR1 GTSNPN and CDR2 SVGIG (reference sequence). The CDR3 sequence: CAWSSRLAVGTQYF. CDR3 DNA: TGTGCCTGGAGCTCCCGACTAGCGGTTGGGACCCAGTACTTC.

The genes are TRBV5-1 and TRBJ1-3; D uncertain. There are 13 residues in the CDR3. V was shortened by 2 bases and J by 6 bases, with 9 bases between the two germline ends. Germline loops: CDR1 SGHRS, CDR2 YFSETQ. CDR3 region: CASSLTRENTIYF. CDR3 nucleotides: TGCGCCAGCAGCTTAACACGGGAAAACACCATATATTTT.

The genes are TRBV5-1 and TRBJ2-2; D not resolved. The V end was cut by 2 bases, the J end by 1 base, with 3 bases between. The CDR3 sequence is 13 residues long. CDR1 is SGHRS and CDR2 is YFSETQ in the germline V gene. The DNA of the CDR3 is TGCGCCAGCAGCTTCGGGAACACCGGGGAGCTGTTTTTT. This codes for CASSFGNTGELFF. Full variable domain (missing parts from reference TRBV5-1 and TRBJ2-2): KAGVTQTPRYLIKTRGQQVTLSCSPISGHRSVSWYQQTPGQGLQFLFEYFSETQRNKGNFPGRFSGRQFSNSRSEMNVSTLELGDSALYLCASSFGNTGELFFGEGSRLTVL.

This chain joins TRBV7-2 and TRBJ2-3; 9 bases match TRBD1. Unmatched junction bases numbered 7, after V lost 8 bases and J lost 4 bases. This CDR3 contains 14 residues. Germline values: CDR1 SGHTA, CDR2 FQGNSA. CDR3 coding DNA: TGTGCCAGCCAAGGGACAGGGAGCGCAGATACGCAGTATTTT. Encoded protein: CASQGTGSADTQYF.

This chain links TRBV2 with TRBJ1-2; TRBD1 agrees at 7 bases. This CDR3 region has 14 residues. The germline gives CDR1 SNHLY, CDR2 FYNNEI. After removal of 7 bases from V and 4 bases from J, the junction contained 9 bases not matched to a gene. The CDR3 DNA is TGTGCCAGCATTAGGGACAGCTTATTCTATGGCTACACCTTC. Protein: CASIRDSLFYGYTF.

This CDR3 is CASSPKSGGGREQYF. In nucleotides, the CDR3 is TGTGCCAGCTCACCTAAATCGGGGGGAGGCCGCGAGCAGTACTTC. The V gene is TRBV18, the J gene TRBJ2-7; 7 bases match TRBD2. Trimming at V came to 3 bases and at J to 6 bases, leaving 11 bases not matched to a gene. The CDR3 has 15 residues. Germline assignment: CDR1 KGHSH and CDR2 LQKENI.

The chain recombines TRBV19 with TRBJ2-3, with TRBD2 as a possible D gene (6 bases). The V end lost 9 bases, the J end lost 1 base, and 23 bases lay between the germline ends. This CDR3 region has 17 residues. Germline loops: CDR1 LNHDA, CDR2 SQIVND (reference sequence). The CDR3 reads CARETDRGGMGTDTQYF. The CDR3 DNA is TGTGCCAGAGAAACCGATCGCGGCGGGATGGGCACAGATACGCAGTATTTT.

CDR3 sequence reads: CASSAGQSMNTEAFF. The CDR3 coding sequence is TGTGCCAGCAGCGCAGGACAGAGCATGAACACTGAAGCTTTCTTT. The V gene is TRBV7-9, the J gene TRBJ1-1, with a tentative D call TRBD1 (6 bases). V was trimmed by 5 bases and J by 0 bases, leaving 13 bases between them. CDR1 and CDR2 from the germline V gene are SEHNR and FQNEAQ (reference sequence). The CDR3 sequence is 15 residues long.

This chain connects TRBV18 to TRBJ1-1, with TRBD1 identical over 7 bases. CDR1 KGHSH and CDR2 LQKENI come from the germline V gene. This CDR3 is built from 13 residues. V trimming: 3 bases; J trimming: 8 bases; junction bases outside the gene matches: 6. The CDR3 DNA follows: TGTGCCAGCTCACCCAGACAGGGAGAGGAAGCTTTCTTT. Residues: CASSPRQGEEAFF.